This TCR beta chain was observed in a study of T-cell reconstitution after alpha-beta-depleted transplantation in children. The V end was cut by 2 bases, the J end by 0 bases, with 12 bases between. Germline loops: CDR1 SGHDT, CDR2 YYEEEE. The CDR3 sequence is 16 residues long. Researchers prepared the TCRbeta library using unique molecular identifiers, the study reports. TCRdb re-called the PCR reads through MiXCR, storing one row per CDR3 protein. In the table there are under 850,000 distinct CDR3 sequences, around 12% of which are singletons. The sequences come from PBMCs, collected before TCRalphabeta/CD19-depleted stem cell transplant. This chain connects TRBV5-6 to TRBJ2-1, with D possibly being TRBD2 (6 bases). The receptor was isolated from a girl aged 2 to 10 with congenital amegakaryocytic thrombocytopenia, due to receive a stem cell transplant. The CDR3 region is CASSLGGLSSYNEQFF. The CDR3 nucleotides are TGTGCCAGCAGCTTAGGAGGGCTGAGCTCCTACAATGAGCAGTTCTTC.